The 3 T cell receptor beta chains reported below all come from one sample, sequenced in a study of T cells in Graves' hyperthyroidism and ophthalmopathy. Amplification of TCR beta CDR3 regions used RNA as the template. HTBI primers were the set used in a first-round RT-PCR of the TCR CDR3. TCRdb fed the multiplex PCR reads into MiXCR, producing one record per CDR3 protein. The table shows about 560,000 distinct CDR3 sequences, with 16% occurring only once. Sequenced: blood. The source is a woman aged 18-29 years with Graves' hyperthyroidism.

This clonotype was observed a few times. The chain employs TRBV20-1 and TRBJ2-7; D may match TRBD1 or TRBD2 (6 bases each). The germline V gene encodes CDR1 DFQATT and CDR2 SNEGSKA (reference sequence). The V gene lost 3 bases and the J gene lost 0 bases, with 15 bases spanning the gap. The CDR3 has 15 residues. Written as DNA, the CDR3 is TGCAGTGCTAGTTCCGTCGGGGGCGCCTCCTACGAGCAGTACTTC. Residues: CSASSVGGASYEQYF.

This chain links TRBV20-1 with TRBJ1-5; D perhaps matches TRBD1 (5 bases). The germline gives CDR1 DFQATT, CDR2 SNEGSKA (reference sequence). The ends were cut back, 3 bases at V and 0 bases at J, with 15 bases in the middle. The CDR3 contains 16 residues. DNA of the CDR3: TGCAGTGCTAGGACGCCGAGCAGGGTTAGCAATCAGCCCCAGCATTTT. This codes for CSARTPSRVSNQPQHF.

V usage is TRBV20-1 and J usage is TRBJ2-2; TRBD2 aligns across 11 bases. J was trimmed by 4 bases and V by 6 bases; bases with no gene match: 7. The CDR3 sequence is 15 residues long. Looked up from germline, CDR1 is DFQATT and CDR2 is SNEGSKA (reference sequence). CDR3 nucleotide sequence: TGCAGTGCACCACTAGCGGGGGTTCCCACCGGGGAGCTGTTTTTT. Protein sequence: CSAPLAGVPTGELFF.